Below, one T cell receptor (beta chain) is given with its context. Losses at the gene ends were 8 bases for V and 6 bases for J; bases not matched to a gene: 14. Germline V lookup: CDR1 LNHDA, CDR2 SQIVND (reference sequence). The CDR3 runs to 15 residues. This sample was taken from a study of blood T cell repertoires in COVID-19. Participants were aged roughly 18 to 89 years from approximately 24 US areas. Assignments of participants to cohorts depended upon their own reported clinical history. In the authors' workflow: Estimates of nucleated cell counts were drawn from the amplification of reference gene primers. TCRdb's table, derived via immunoSEQ multiplex PCR, lists solely in-frame clones and lacks some. That table furnishes V, J and clone size, whereas the DNA furnished D and trimming. The data hold around 390,000 clones, with around nine tenths observed a single time.

Sequenced material: PBMCs or T cells enriched from blood (not recorded which). The TCR was taken from a woman aged 50 to 60 who had recovered from COVID-19. The chain employs TRBV19 and TRBJ1-2; the match to TRBD1 covers 8 bases. The CDR3 is CASSLGAGGLDGYTF. The DNA of the CDR3 is TGTGCCAGTTCTCTAGGGGCAGGGGGCCTGGATGGCTACACCTTC.